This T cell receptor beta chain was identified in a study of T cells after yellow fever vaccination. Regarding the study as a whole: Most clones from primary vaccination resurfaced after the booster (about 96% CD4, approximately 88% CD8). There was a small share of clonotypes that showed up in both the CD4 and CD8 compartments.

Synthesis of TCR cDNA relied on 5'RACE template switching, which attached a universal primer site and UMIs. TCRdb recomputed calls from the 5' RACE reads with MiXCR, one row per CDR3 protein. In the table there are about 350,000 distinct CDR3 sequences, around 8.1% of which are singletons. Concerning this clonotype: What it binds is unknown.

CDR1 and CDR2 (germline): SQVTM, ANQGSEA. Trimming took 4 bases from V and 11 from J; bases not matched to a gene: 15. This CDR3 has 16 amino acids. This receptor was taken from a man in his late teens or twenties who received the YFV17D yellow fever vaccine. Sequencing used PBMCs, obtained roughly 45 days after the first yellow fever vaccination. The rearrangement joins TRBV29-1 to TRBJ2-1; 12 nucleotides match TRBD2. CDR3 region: CSVAPSGGAGLLKQFF. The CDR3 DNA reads TGCAGCGTTGCCCCTAGCGGGGGGGCAGGGCTGCTTAAGCAGTTCTTC.